Each of the 27 T cell receptor beta chains below was sequenced from the same sample in a study of blood T cell repertoires in COVID-19. The assay was immunoSEQ multiplex PCR, and TCRdb's table has in-frame clones only and misses some. The repertoire includes fewer than 15,000 clones, around 89% of them detected once, and roughly 20% sits in the top ten. The sequenced sample consisted of peripheral blood. The source is a human donor with active COVID-19. The donor label of this sample is uncertain.

The chain carries TRBV27 and TRBJ1-5; D unresolved. Trimming shortened V by 5 bases and J by 4 bases, and 15 bases separated the two germline ends. The CDR3 extends over 15 amino acids. Germline CDR1 and CDR2: MNHEY and SMNVEV (reference sequence). The DNA for the CDR3 is TGTGCCAGCAGTCCCGGAGGAAAGTTTAATCAGCCCCAGCATTTT. Protein: CASSPGGKFNQPQHF.

This sequence joins TRBV15 and TRBJ2-1; possible D gene TRBD1, 6 bases. This CDR3 is 13 amino acids long. Per the germline V gene, CDR1 is LNHNV and CDR2 is YYDKDF (reference sequence). Trimming took off 8 bases at V and 4 bases at J, with 12 bases between the two ends. This CDR3 is CATSGTTYNEQFF. CDR3 nucleotides: TGTGCCACCTCCGGGACAACATACAATGAGCAGTTCTTC.

This clone has only one observation. The V call is TRBV28, the J call TRBJ2-1, with 9 bases identical to TRBD2. The V and J ends lost 1 base and 7 bases, in that order; junction bases with no gene match: 17. Germline V gene sequence: CDR1 MDHEN, CDR2 SYDVKM. The CDR3 covers 19 residues. The CDR3 reads CASSLFSGWTSVRSNEQFF. CDR3 in DNA: TGTGCCAGCAGTTTATTCTCGGGGTGGACTAGCGTTCGAAGTAATGAGCAGTTCTTC.

The chain combines TRBV7-3 with TRBJ2-1, with 9 positions matching TRBD1. Germline V gene lookup returns CDR1 SGHTA and CDR2 FQGTGA. The CDR3 covers 14 residues. V was clipped by 2 bases and J by 7 bases; unmatched bases: 3. CDR3 DNA: TGTGCCAGCAGCTTAGGGACAGGGCAGAATGAGCAGTTCTTC. Its protein is CASSLGTGQNEQFF.

This chain joins TRBV7-3 and TRBJ2-7, with TRBD1 identical over 10 bases. The CDR3 consists of 13 residues. The germline gives CDR1 SGHTA, CDR2 FQGTGA. Trimming at V came to 5 bases and at J to 6 bases, leaving 4 bases not matched to a gene. As DNA, the CDR3 is TGTGCCAGCAGCCCAGGGACAGGGGCCGAGCAGTACTTC. Encoded protein: CASSPGTGAEQYF.

The chain is built from TRBV5-4 and TRBJ2-1, with D maybe TRBD1 (7 bases). V lost 4 bases and J 6 bases, leaving 14 bases between the germline ends. Germline CDR1 is SGHNT and CDR2 is YYREEE (reference sequence). The CDR3 runs to 14 residues. This CDR3 reads CASSPGDRFNEQFF. The CDR3, as DNA: TGTGCCAGCAGCCCGGGGGACAGATTCAATGAGCAGTTCTTC.

The rearrangement uses TRBV24-1 and TRBJ1-3, with D uncertain. V was cut by 7 bases and J by 1 base, with 19 bases left in between. CDR1 is KGHDR, CDR2 SFDVKD, per germline. CDR3 length equals 17 residues. CDR3 sequence reads: CATRPRPRRTSGNTIYF. The CDR3 nucleotides read TGTGCCACCAGGCCCAGGCCCCGTAGGACTTCTGGAAACACCATATATTTT.

V usage is TRBV18 and J usage is TRBJ1-2; D ambiguous. The germline gives CDR1 KGHSH, CDR2 LQKENI. The CDR3 sequence is 13 residues long. With 4 bases removed from V and 6 bases from J, the gap between germline ends came to 12 bases. Written as DNA, the CDR3 is TGTGCCAGCTCACGCGACACGAAGCATGGCTACACCTTC. This sequence encodes CASSRDTKHGYTF.

The V gene is TRBV11-1, the J gene TRBJ2-3; tentatively, D is TRBD2 (7 bases). The length of the CDR3 is 16 residues. The V and J ends lost 5 bases and 2 bases respectively, with 17 bases between them. The germline gives CDR1 SGHAT, CDR2 FQDESV (reference sequence). CDR3 protein: CASSPAGGGLTDTQYF. The CDR3 bases are TGTGCCAGCAGCCCCGCCGGCGGGGGCCTCACAGATACGCAGTATTTT.

By sample fraction, this clone is medium-sized. The chain uses TRBV6-4 and TRBJ2-1, with 9 positions matching TRBD2. Germline assignment: CDR1 MRHNA and CDR2 SNTAGT. The CDR3 totals 15 residues. The trim removed 8 bases at V and 1 base at J, leaving 6 bases unmatched. CDR3 sequence reads: CASRLSGGSYNEQFF. CDR3 bases: TGTGCCAGCCGCCTTAGCGGGGGTTCCTACAATGAGCAGTTCTTC.

The chain carries TRBV4-1 and TRBJ2-7, with 12 nucleotides matching TRBD2. Germline CDR1 reads MGHRA; CDR2 reads YSYEKL. CDR3 length equals 17 residues. The V and J ends lost 0 bases and 4 bases, in that order; junction bases with no gene match: 7. CDR3 region: CASSQEGLAGGPYEQYF. CDR3 bases: TGCGCCAGCAGCCAAGAGGGGCTAGCGGGGGGGCCGTACGAGCAGTACTTC.

The V call is TRBV5-5, the J call TRBJ1-3, with D possibly TRBD1 on 5 matching bases. In germline, CDR1 is SGHKS, CDR2 YYEKEE (reference sequence). V was cut by 1 base and J by 0 bases, with 8 bases left in between. The CDR3 has 15 residues. The CDR3 nucleotides read TGTGCCAGCAGCTTGCAGGGTCCCTCTGGAAACACCATATATTTT. It is translated as CASSLQGPSGNTIYF.

This rearrangement joins TRBV2 to TRBJ1-4; possibly TRBD1 for D (6 bases). The CDR3 contains 14 residues. The germline V gene encodes CDR1 SNHLY and CDR2 FYNNEI. The V end lost 6 bases, the J end lost 8 bases, and 16 bases lay between the germline ends. In DNA form, the CDR3 reads TGTGCCAGCAGCGCGGACAGCTTTGGGGAAAAACTGTTTTTT. Its translation is CASSADSFGEKLFF.

The chain recombines TRBV6-1 with TRBJ2-3; D is perhaps TRBD2 (7 bases). The CDR3 covers 16 residues. V lost 4 bases to trimming and J lost 6 bases, with 20 bases between them. Germline V CDR1 and CDR2: MNHNS, SASEGT. The CDR3 sequence: CASSVLAGGPSDTQYF. CDR3 DNA sequence: TGTGCCAGCAGTGTTCTAGCCGGGGGGCCGTCTGATACGCAGTATTTT.

This chain connects TRBV23-1 to TRBJ1-1; possibly TRBD1 for D (5 bases). TRBV23-1 is an open reading frame, and its role is uncertain. With 0 bases removed from V and 1 base from J, the gap between germline ends came to 15 bases. CDR3 length equals 17 residues. DNA of the CDR3: TGCGCCAGCAGTCAATCCCCCAGGGATTGTTGGAACACTGAAGCTTTCTTT. Encoded protein: CASSQSPRDCWNTEAFF.

The V and J genes are TRBV15 and TRBJ2-5; the D gene is possibly TRBD1 (6 bases). Germline CDR1 and CDR2: LNHNV and YYDKDF (reference sequence). The CDR3 totals 13 residues. Trimming took 0 bases from V and 5 from J, leaving 7 bases between them. CDR3 nucleotide sequence: TGTGCCACCAGCAGAGATACAGGGGAGACCCAGTACTTC. This codes for CATSRDTGETQYF.

The genes are TRBV4-1 and TRBJ1-1, with D possibly being TRBD1 (5 bases). CDR3 length: 14 residues. Germline CDR1 MGHRA, CDR2 YSYEKL. The ends were cut back, 4 bases at V and 1 base at J, with 10 bases in the middle. CDR3 region: CASSPETANTEAFF. In DNA form, the CDR3 reads TGCGCCAGCAGCCCCGAGACAGCGAACACTGAAGCTTTCTTT.

J is TRBJ1-5 and V is TRBV19, with D maybe TRBD1 (6 bases). The CDR3 is 14 amino acids. V was pared by 6 bases and J by 4 bases, with 13 bases between. Germline lookup yields CDR1 LNHDA and CDR2 SQIVND (reference sequence). The CDR3 sequence is CASSLRGNNQPQHF. The CDR3 nucleotides read TGTGCCAGTAGCTTAAGGGGGAATAATCAGCCCCAGCATTTT.

This CDR3 is CAWSARDIQYF. The DNA of the CDR3 is TGTGCCTGGAGTGCCCGAGACATTCAGTACTTC. The chain links TRBV30 to TRBJ2-4; D is undetermined. Trimming left V 1 base short and J 8 bases short, with 6 bases between. This CDR3 is 11 amino acids long. Germline CDR1 reads GTSNPN; CDR2 reads SVGIG (reference sequence).

The chain uses TRBV2 and TRBJ2-7; TRBD2 matches 8 bases. Germline trimming cut 4 bases from V and 2 bases from J; bases unmatched to any gene: 7. The germline V gene encodes CDR1 SNHLY and CDR2 FYNNEI. The CDR3 loop spans 15 amino acids. CDR3 DNA sequence: TGTGCCAGCAGTGCCGGGGGGGCCGTAACCTACGAGCAGTACTTC. The encoded protein is CASSAGGAVTYEQYF. The full variable domain, with the rest looked up from reference TRBV2 and TRBJ2-7, is EPEVTQTPSHQVTQMGQEVILRCVPISNHLYFYWYRQILGQKVEFLVSFYNNEISEKSEIFDDQFSVERPDGSNFTLKIRSTKLEDSAMYFCASSAGGAVTYEQYFGPGTRLTVT.

The V and J genes are TRBV28 and TRBJ1-5, with a weak D call TRBD1 (6 bases). The V end lost 7 bases, the J end lost 6 bases, and 16 bases lay between the germline ends. CDR1 is MDHEN and CDR2 is SYDVKM in the germline V gene. This CDR3 comprises 14 residues. CDR3 sequence: CASNKQIGGQPQHF. CDR3 coding DNA: TGTGCCAGCAACAAACAAATAGGGGGTCAGCCCCAGCATTTT.

This chain links TRBV6-5 with TRBJ2-7, with a weak D call TRBD2 (5 bases). CDR1 MNHEY and CDR2 SVGAGI come from the germline V gene. This CDR3 has 14 amino acids. V was shortened by 5 bases and J by 2 bases, with 13 bases between the two germline ends. The CDR3 loop reads CASSLASETYEQYF. DNA of the CDR3: TGTGCCAGCAGTCTAGCCTCAGAAACCTACGAGCAGTACTTC.

This chain joins TRBV19 and TRBJ1-6; 7 bases fit TRBD1. There are 16 residues in the CDR3. Germline V CDR1 and CDR2: LNHDA, SQIVND (reference sequence). Trimming at V came to 5 bases and at J to 0 bases, leaving 4 bases not matched to a gene. The CDR3 region is CASSSQGSSYNSPLHF. DNA of the CDR3: TGTGCCAGTAGTTCACAGGGGAGCTCCTATAATTCACCCCTCCACTTT.

A note on this clone: Relative to the germline gene, one junction end is altered; a read error may explain this. J is TRBJ2-1 and V is TRBV7-7; D perhaps matches TRBD2 (6 bases). CDR3 size: 16 residues. The germline gives CDR1 SSHAT, CDR2 FNYEAQ (reference sequence). The DNA of the CDR3 is TGTGCTAGCAGCCCCCTGGGGACTTCAGGATACAATGAGCAGTTCTTC. This codes for CASSPLGTSGYNEQFF.

This clone was counted once. The chain joins TRBV5-4 to TRBJ2-3; D ambiguous. The CDR3 sequence is 15 residues long. V lost 2 bases and J lost 2, with 12 bases in between. The V gene's germline CDR1 is SGHNT and CDR2 YYREEE (reference sequence). The CDR3 is CASSLSSTYTDTQYF. The CDR3 DNA follows: TGTGCCAGCAGCTTAAGTAGTACTTACACAGATACGCAGTATTTT.

The chain links TRBV9 to TRBJ2-3; TRBD2 aligns across 13 bases. The germline CDR1 and CDR2 sequences are SGDLS and YYNGEE. V dropped 4 bases and J dropped 2; count of bases not matched to a gene: 7. This CDR3 spans 17 amino acids. Here the CDR3 DNA reads TGTGCCAGCAGCCCCCTGGGACTAGCGGGGACCACAGATACGCAGTATTTT. Its translation is CASSPLGLAGTTDTQYF.

The V gene is TRBV6-1, the J gene TRBJ2-7, with 11 bases that match TRBD1. Germline V CDR1 and CDR2: MNHNS, SASEGT. This CDR3 is built from 17 residues. J gave up 4 bases and V 3 bases, and 11 bases lay outside the gene matches. The CDR3 sequence is CASSDRDRGQGVYEQYF. In DNA form, the CDR3 reads TGTGCCAGCAGTGACCGTGACCGGGGACAGGGGGTATACGAGCAGTACTTC.